These T cell receptor beta chains were read from a single sample in a study of T-cell reconstitution after alpha-beta-depleted transplantation in children. TCRdb reprocessed the PCR reads with MiXCR, giving one entry per CDR3 protein. The sample carries about 240,000 distinct CDR3 sequences, about 26% recorded once. The sequenced sample was PBMCs, obtained before TCRalphabeta/CD19-depleted stem cell transplant. The source of these receptors is a girl aged 2-10 years with Fanconi anemia, due to receive a stem cell transplant. Both conserved end residues are part of each CDR3. Each record gives: D gene, J gene, clone size, V gene, CDR3 protein, CDR3 DNA. D genes are given only for firm matches. Part of the rows lack a size; the others show once, few, many or a class for expanded clones.

D: NA; J: TRBJ2-3; size: many; V: TRBV29-1; CDR3: CSVEDSLQWATDTQYF; DNA: TGCAGCGTTGAAGATTCTCTTCAGTGGGCTACAGATACGCAGTATTTT
D: TRBD2; J: TRBJ2-1; size: NA; V: TRBV20-1; CDR3: CSARGLAGREQFF; DNA: TGCAGTGCTAGAGGACTAGCGGGACGGGAGCAGTTCTTC
D: NA; J: TRBJ1-1; size: many; V: TRBV29-1; CDR3: CSVVGRVMNTEAFF; DNA: TGCAGCGTTGTAGGCAGGGTCATGAACACTGAAGCTTTCTTT
D: TRBD1; J: TRBJ1-4; size: once; V: TRBV29-1; CDR3: CSVTGNNEKLFF; DNA: TGCAGCGTGACAGGGAATAATGAAAAACTGTTTTTT
D: NA; J: TRBJ2-3; size: NA; V: TRBV4-2; CDR3: CASSQGGAESTDTQYF; DNA: TGTGCCAGCAGCCAAGGAGGAGCCGAGTCCACAGATACGCAGTATTTT
D: NA; J: TRBJ2-2; size: NA; V: TRBV7-6; CDR3: CASSWGRASPGELFF; DNA: TGTGCCAGCAGCTGGGGCAGGGCGAGTCCCGGGGAGCTGTTTTTT
D: TRBD1; J: TRBJ1-5; size: NA; V: TRBV2; CDR3: CASKIGRQGGQPQHF; DNA: TGTGCCAGCAAGATCGGCCGACAGGGCGGTCAGCCCCAGCATTTT
D: TRBD2; J: TRBJ2-3; size: many; V: TRBV12-3/TRBV12-4; CDR3: CASNPLAGGLADTQYF; DNA: TGTGCCAGCAACCCTCTAGCGGGGGGGCTTGCAGATACGCAGTATTTT
D: NA; J: TRBJ2-7; size: many; V: TRBV20-1; CDR3: CSASPLIYEQYF; DNA: TGCAGTGCTAGTCCCTTGATTTACGAGCAGTACTTC
D: NA; J: TRBJ2-5; size: once; V: TRBV24-1; CDR3: CATSDLGRETQYF; DNA: TGTGCCACCAGTGATTTGGGTAGGGAGACCCAGTACTTC
D: TRBD2; J: TRBJ2-3; size: NA; V: TRBV29-1; CDR3: CSVGLGGRGTDTQYF; DNA: TGCAGCGTTGGCCTCGGGGGGAGGGGCACAGATACGCAGTATTTT
D: NA; J: TRBJ2-4; size: NA; V: TRBV7-9; CDR3: CASSFDLDIQYF; DNA: TGTGCCAGCAGCTTTGACCTGGACATTCAGTACTTC
D: TRBD2; J: TRBJ2-1; size: NA; V: TRBV20-1; CDR3: CSARDGFSGTYNEQFF; DNA: TGCAGTGCTAGAGATGGATTTAGCGGGACCTACAATGAGCAGTTCTTC
D: NA; J: TRBJ2-7; size: once; V: TRBV3-1; CDR3: CASSNGTVYEQYF; DNA: TGTGCCAGCAGTAACGGGACTGTCTACGAGCAGTACTTC
D: NA; J: TRBJ1-6; size: few; V: TRBV29-1; CDR3: CSVEEERTLHF; DNA: TGCAGCGTTGAAGAGGAAAGGACCCTCCACTTT
D: NA; J: TRBJ2-1; size: NA; V: TRBV2; CDR3: CASRGPPISYNEQFF; DNA: TGTGCCAGCAGGGGACCGCCAATCTCCTACAATGAGCAGTTCTTC
D: NA; J: TRBJ2-7; size: many; V: TRBV20-1; CDR3: CSARGDGAYEQYF; DNA: TGCAGTGCTAGAGGGGACGGAGCCTACGAGCAGTACTTC
D: TRBD1; J: TRBJ2-5; size: many; V: TRBV4-2; CDR3: CASSQVLSGTGVTQETQYF; DNA: TGTGCCAGCAGCCAAGTATTGTCCGGGACAGGGGTCACTCAAGAGACCCAGTACTTC
D: TRBD1; J: TRBJ2-7; size: NA; V: TRBV27; CDR3: CASSLSGQGTSYEQYF; DNA: TGTGCCAGCAGTTTATCGGGACAGGGTACCTCCTACGAGCAGTACTTC
D: NA; J: TRBJ2-1; size: NA; V: TRBV11-2; CDR3: CASRYSAGNEQFF; DNA: TGTGCCAGCAGGTATAGTGCCGGCAATGAGCAGTTCTTC
D: NA; J: TRBJ2-6; size: many; V: TRBV20-1; CDR3: CSASSQFRDAGTNVLTF; DNA: TGCAGTGCTAGTTCCCAATTCCGGGACGCCGGAACCAACGTCCTGACTTTC
D: TRBD1; J: TRBJ2-1; size: NA; V: TRBV29-1; CDR3: CSVDRRQGSSYNEQFF; DNA: TGCAGCGTTGATAGGCGACAGGGGAGCTCCTACAATGAGCAGTTCTTC
D: NA; J: TRBJ2-5; size: NA; V: TRBV7-6; CDR3: CASSIVSGPQETQYF; DNA: TGTGCCAGCAGCATAGTGTCGGGACCCCAAGAGACCCAGTACTTC
D: NA; J: TRBJ2-3; size: many; V: TRBV7-2; CDR3: CASSLVWQGADTQYF; DNA: TGTGCCAGCAGCTTGGTCTGGCAGGGCGCAGATACGCAGTATTTT
D: TRBD2; J: TRBJ2-7; size: few; V: TRBV7-2; CDR3: CASSLTSGDNYEQYF; DNA: TGTGCCAGCAGCCTGACTAGCGGGGACAACTACGAGCAGTACTTC
D: TRBD2; J: TRBJ2-1; size: many; V: TRBV29-1; CDR3: CSGLRGTNEQFF; DNA: TGCAGCGGTCTGCGGGGGACTAATGAGCAGTTCTTC
D: TRBD1; J: TRBJ1-2; size: many; V: TRBV24-1; CDR3: CATSENRGNGYTF; DNA: TGTGCCACCAGTGAAAACAGGGGTAATGGCTACACCTTC
D: TRBD2; J: TRBJ2-1; size: NA; V: TRBV7-3; CDR3: CASSLLPFSGSGDNEQFF; DNA: TGTGCCAGCAGCTTACTCCCATTTAGCGGGAGTGGGGACAATGAGCAGTTCTTC
D: NA; J: TRBJ2-3; size: NA; V: TRBV28; CDR3: CASTLTVADTQYF; DNA: TGTGCCAGCACCCTGACTGTGGCAGATACGCAGTATTTT
D: NA; J: TRBJ2-5; size: few; V: TRBV19; CDR3: CASTPDSKETQYF; DNA: TGTGCCAGTACCCCAGACAGTAAAGAGACCCAGTACTTC
D: TRBD2; J: TRBJ2-2; size: many; V: TRBV25-1; CDR3: CASRRGLAGGGELFF; DNA: TGTGCCAGCAGGAGGGGACTAGCGGGAGGCGGGGAGCTGTTTTTT
D: NA; J: TRBJ2-7; size: NA; V: TRBV4-2; CDR3: CASSQEFGRSYEQYF; DNA: TGTGCCAGCAGCCAAGAGTTCGGGCGCTCCTACGAGCAGTACTTC
D: NA; J: TRBJ2-5; size: many; V: TRBV20-1; CDR3: CSLDLRGRETQYF; DNA: TGCAGTCTAGACCTCAGGGGCCGGGAGACCCAGTACTTC
D: NA; J: TRBJ2-3; size: NA; V: TRBV5-1; CDR3: CASSLFRSSTDTQYF; DNA: TGCGCCAGCAGCTTATTCAGATCCAGCACAGATACGCAGTATTTT
D: NA; J: TRBJ2-3; size: many; V: TRBV15; CDR3: CATENQGSDTQYF; DNA: TGTGCCACCGAGAACCAGGGCTCAGATACGCAGTATTTT
D: TRBD1; J: TRBJ2-7; size: few; V: TRBV29-1; CDR3: CSAGRDRASYEQYF; DNA: TGCAGCGCTGGTCGGGACAGGGCCTCCTACGAGCAGTACTTC
D: NA; J: TRBJ1-3; size: NA; V: TRBV12-3/TRBV12-4; CDR3: CASSPGAGPGNTIYF; DNA: TGTGCCAGCAGTCCCGGGGCGGGGCCTGGAAACACCATATATTTT
D: NA; J: TRBJ2-3; size: NA; V: TRBV6-1; CDR3: CASSHTGFMSDTQYF; DNA: TGTGCCAGCTCACATACGGGTTTCATGTCAGATACGCAGTATTTT
D: NA; J: TRBJ2-1; size: many; V: TRBV6-2/TRBV6-3; CDR3: CASSTPPTGWGVNEQFF; DNA: TGTGCCAGCAGTACCCCTCCCACAGGCTGGGGAGTCAATGAGCAGTTCTTC
D: NA; J: TRBJ2-3; size: once; V: TRBV6-5; CDR3: CASSYSNRGGTDTQYF; DNA: TGTGCCAGCAGTTACTCGAACAGGGGGGGAACAGATACGCAGTATTTT
D: TRBD2; J: TRBJ2-1; size: many; V: TRBV12-3/TRBV12-4; CDR3: CASSFNGRGNEQFF; DNA: TGTGCCAGCAGTTTCAACGGGAGGGGAAATGAGCAGTTCTTC
D: TRBD2; J: TRBJ2-7; size: few; V: TRBV20-1; CDR3: CSAPWGLAGGSSSYEQYF; DNA: TGCAGTGCTCCGTGGGGACTAGCGGGGGGATCCTCCTCCTACGAGCAGTACTTC
D: NA; J: TRBJ1-6; size: few; V: TRBV5-1; CDR3: CASSLAGRGSPLHF; DNA: TGCGCCAGCAGCTTGGCTGGGAGAGGATCACCCCTCCACTTT
D: TRBD1; J: TRBJ2-7; size: NA; V: TRBV28; CDR3: CASSFGGQGAREQYF; DNA: TGTGCCAGCAGTTTTGGGGGACAGGGGGCGAGGGAGCAGTACTTC
D: TRBD1; J: TRBJ2-7; size: many; V: TRBV20-1; CDR3: CSARWTTTGGDLLYYEQYF; DNA: TGCAGTGCTAGATGGACAACAACAGGGGGCGACCTCCTATACTACGAGCAGTACTTC
D: NA; J: TRBJ2-7; size: NA; V: TRBV20-1; CDR3: CSARDVGGILAKNTYEQYF; DNA: TGCAGTGCTAGAGATGTTGGAGGTATTTTGGCTAAGAATACCTACGAGCAGTACTTC
D: TRBD1; J: TRBJ1-2; size: few; V: TRBV20-1; CDR3: CSPRDRNYGYTF; DNA: TGCAGTCCCCGGGACAGGAACTATGGCTACACCTTC
D: TRBD2; J: TRBJ2-1; size: NA; V: TRBV9; CDR3: CASSVNRGGRDEQFF; DNA: TGTGCCAGCAGCGTTAATCGGGGGGGCCGAGATGAGCAGTTCTTC
D: TRBD1; J: TRBJ2-7; size: NA; V: TRBV29-1; CDR3: CSVSTGGYEQYF; DNA: TGCAGCGTTTCGACAGGGGGCTACGAGCAGTACTTC
D: NA; J: TRBJ2-5; size: NA; V: TRBV27; CDR3: CASSLFGVETQYF; DNA: TGTGCCAGCAGTTTATTTGGGGTGGAGACCCAGTACTTC
D: NA; J: TRBJ1-1; size: few; V: TRBV6-5; CDR3: CASTRRAFF; DNA: TGTGCCAGCACCCGGCGGGCTTTCTTT
D: TRBD2; J: TRBJ2-7; size: NA; V: TRBV10-3; CDR3: CAISTRGLAAYEQYF; DNA: TGTGCCATCAGTACAAGGGGACTAGCGGCCTACGAGCAGTACTTC
D: NA; J: TRBJ2-4; size: NA; V: TRBV6-1; CDR3: CASSVELPSNIQYF; DNA: TGTGCCAGCAGTGTTGAGTTACCATCAAACATTCAGTACTTC
D: NA; J: TRBJ2-7; size: NA; V: TRBV18; CDR3: CASSPTLSYEQYF; DNA: TGTGCCAGCTCACCCACACTTTCCTACGAGCAGTACTTC